This paragraph covers one T cell receptor (beta chain) sequence. These data belong to a study of blood T cell repertoires in COVID-19. Study-wide background: From the United States, Italy and Spain came samples of acute and convalescent COVID-19. PBMCs, B-cell-depleted T cells, or T cells were the source of the cDNA or gDNA that made up the material.

Per germline, CDR1 SGHTA and CDR2 FQGTGA. This CDR3 has 15 amino acids. V shed 3 bases and J shed 7 bases, with 15 bases lying between them. As originally analysed: From reference gene primer amplification, estimates of nucleated cell counts were derived. TCRdb keeps only in-frame clones here, not all; method: immunoSEQ multiplex PCR. Clone size and V and J calls were adopted from that table, with D and trimming inferred from the DNA. The sample has fewer than 250,000 clones; roughly four fifths are singletons. The sequence came from a woman in her seventies with active or convalescent COVID-19. This chain uses TRBV7-3 with TRBJ2-2; perhaps TRBD1 as D (6 bases). The sequenced sample consisted of peripheral blood. This chain's CDR3 is CASSFKGGVSGELFF. CDR3 in DNA: TGTGCCAGCAGCTTTAAAGGGGGAGTAAGCGGGGAGCTGTTTTTT.